The 31 T cell receptor beta chains below all came from one sample that was sequenced in a study of T cells after posttransplantation cyclophosphamide. A marrow graft followed busulfan-fludarabine conditioning, with cyclophosphamide on days +3 and +4. Assay: immunoSEQ multiplex PCR; the TCRdb copy retains only in-frame clones and omits some. This sample carries roughly 2,900 clones, none of them present only once. The sample in question was PBMCs, obtained 30 days after allogeneic stem cell transplant with posttransplant cyclophosphamide. The origin of the receptors is a female patient between 60 and 69 years old who received an allogeneic stem cell transplant from an unrelated donor, was CMV-positive, and had acute GVHD only. Some T cells may be transferred from the graft donor.

This clone has a count of ten or more. The chain uses TRBV30 and TRBJ1-4, with D tentatively TRBD1 (5 bases). The V gene's germline CDR1 is GTSNPN and CDR2 SVGIG (reference sequence). The CDR3 consists of 13 residues. Trimming left V 3 bases short and J 8 bases short, with 13 bases between. In DNA, the CDR3 is TGTGCCTGGAGGTCGATGGGGCGAGAAAAACTGTTTTTT. Translation gives CAWRSMGREKLFF.

This clone has just a few counts. The V gene is TRBV30, the J gene TRBJ2-7; D possibly corresponds to TRBD2 (5 bases). The V and J ends lost 0 bases and 3 bases respectively, with 9 bases between them. The CDR3 consists of 13 residues. Per germline, CDR1 GTSNPN and CDR2 SVGIG (reference sequence). CDR3 nucleotide sequence: TGTGCCTGGAGTGTACTAGGAGACTACGAGCAGTACTTC. Its translation: CAWSVLGDYEQYF.

This clone was seen many times. V is TRBV29-1 and J is TRBJ2-7; D unresolved. The germline V gene encodes CDR1 SQVTM and CDR2 ANQGSEA. The V gene lost 6 bases and the J gene lost 5 bases, with 17 bases spanning the gap. The CDR3 runs 13 residues. CDR3 sequence: CSVINPGSHEQYF. CDR3 coding DNA: TGCAGCGTCATAAACCCCGGGTCCCACGAGCAGTACTTC.

This clone was detected ten times or more. The CDR3 reads CASSLSRVHTEAFF. The CDR3 nucleotides read TGTGCCAGCAGCTTGAGTAGGGTTCACACTGAAGCTTTCTTT. The gene calls are TRBV7-2 and TRBJ1-1, with D unresolved. Germline loops: CDR1 SGHTA, CDR2 FQGNSA. Trimming pared 3 bases from V and 3 bases from J, leaving 11 bases between. CDR3 size: 14 residues.

This clone was recorded at least ten times. The chain links TRBV7-9 to TRBJ1-4; D may be TRBD1 (5 bases). This CDR3 contains 15 residues. CDR1 SEHNR and CDR2 FQNEAQ come from the germline V gene (reference sequence). Trimming removed 6 bases from V and 7 bases from J, with 18 bases in between. The DNA of the CDR3 is TGTGCCAGCAGTCATCCGTTCGGGGGGTTTGAAAAACTGTTTTTT. Amino acid sequence: CASSHPFGGFEKLFF.

This clone was counted many times. The rearrangement joins TRBV5-1 to TRBJ1-1; TRBD1 might be the D (6 bases). The V and J ends lost 4 bases and 0 bases respectively, with 10 bases between them. Germline V gene data show CDR1 as SGHRS and CDR2 as YFSETQ. The CDR3 has 14 residues. Written as DNA, the CDR3 is TGCGCCAGCAGCCTGACAGGTTTGAACACTGAAGCTTTCTTT. Residues: CASSLTGLNTEAFF.

This clone was picked up many times. The rearrangement uses TRBV29-1 and TRBJ2-1; 10 bases match TRBD2. The V segment lost 6 bases and the J segment 5 bases; nucleotides outside the gene matches: 7. CDR1 SQVTM and CDR2 ANQGSEA come from the germline V gene. This CDR3 is built from 14 residues. Written as DNA, the CDR3 is TGCAGCGTACGAGCGGGAGGGTCCGACAATGAGCAGTTCTTC. Encoded protein: CSVRAGGSDNEQFF.

At least ten counts were recorded for this clone. This chain connects TRBV7-2 to TRBJ2-7; weak D call: TRBD2 (7 bases). The CDR3 is made up of 15 amino acids. V lost 1 base and J 2 bases, leaving 12 bases between the germline ends. The germline gives CDR1 SGHTA, CDR2 FQGNSA. CDR3 residues: CASSLGWGGTYEQYF. The CDR3 DNA sequence: TGTGCCAGCAGCTTAGGGTGGGGGGGCACCTACGAGCAGTACTTC.

This clone is classed as medium-sized. The CDR3 coding sequence is TGTGCCAGCAGCCAAGGAGCAGGGCAACCCGCCGTCCGGGAGCTGTTTTTT. It is translated as CASSQGAGQPAVRELFF. This chain connects TRBV14 to TRBJ2-2; D possibly corresponds to TRBD1 (5 bases). V gave up 1 base and J gave up 9 bases, with 21 bases separating them. The CDR3 covers 17 residues. Germline values: CDR1 SGHDN, CDR2 FVKESK.

There are many counts of this clone. This chain connects TRBV5-6 to TRBJ2-7; 11 positions agree with TRBD2. V was pared by 4 bases and J by 6 bases, with 15 bases of the junction left unmatched. Germline CDR1 and CDR2: SGHDT and YYEEEE. This CDR3 spans 17 amino acids. The CDR3: CASSPWSILAGEAEQYF. The CDR3, as DNA: TGTGCCAGCAGCCCTTGGTCTATACTAGCGGGGGAGGCCGAGCAGTACTTC.

By share, this clone counts as medium-sized. The genes are TRBV2 and TRBJ2-7; D call uncertain. Trimming left V 4 bases short and J 3 bases short, with 7 bases between. This CDR3 comprises 12 residues. The V gene's germline CDR1 is SNHLY and CDR2 FYNNEI. CDR3 loop: CASSVGGYEQYF. CDR3 bases: TGTGCCAGCAGTGTAGGCGGCTACGAGCAGTACTTC.

This clone was seen a handful of times. This sequence is one base from a far larger clone and is likely a read error. This chain links TRBV9 with TRBJ1-2; weak D call: TRBD1 (5 bases). The germline CDR1 and CDR2 sequences are SGDLS and YYNGEE. Trimming shortened V by 5 bases and J by 8 bases, and 10 bases separated the two germline ends. The CDR3 runs to 11 residues. CDR3 nucleotide sequence: TGTGCCAGCAGAGTGGGGGGGGGCTACACCTTC. It codes for CASRVGGGYTF.

This clone was counted at least ten times. The chain uses TRBV27 and TRBJ1-5; D gene unclear. The length of the CDR3 is 16 residues. Germline V gene lookup returns CDR1 MNHEY and CDR2 SMNVEV (reference sequence). V was cut by 1 base and J by 1 base, with 11 bases left in between. Written as DNA, the CDR3 is TGTGCCAGCAGTTTATACGGTTCGGGGAGCAATCAGCCCCAGCATTTT. This encodes CASSLYGSGSNQPQHF.

The table lists this clone with many counts. This chain links TRBV6-1 with TRBJ1-5; D is possibly TRBD1 (6 bases). The CDR3 sequence is 15 residues long. Looked up from germline, CDR1 is MNHNS and CDR2 is SASEGT. Deletions cut 4 bases from V and 5 bases from J, with 15 bases between. The CDR3, as DNA: TGTGCCAGCAGTGGAACAGACAGGAGGCATCAGCCCCAGCATTTT. Translating gives CASSGTDRRHQPQHF.

This clone is classed as medium-sized (0.01 to 0.1%). The chain joins TRBV9 to TRBJ2-7, with 11 positions matching TRBD1. The germline gives CDR1 SGDLS, CDR2 YYNGEE. V was clipped by 7 bases and J by 3 bases; unmatched bases: 0. The CDR3 covers 12 residues. The CDR3 sequence is CASGTGGYEQYF. DNA of the CDR3: TGTGCCAGCGGGACAGGGGGCTACGAGCAGTACTTC.

This clone has a count of ten or more. V and J are TRBV23-1 and TRBJ1-5; TRBD1 is a possible D gene (6 bases). TRBV23-1 belongs to the ORF category, with a function that is uncertain. The V and J ends lost 10 bases and 3 bases respectively, with 22 bases between them. This CDR3 spans 16 amino acids. The CDR3 loop is CATGPRQDRLNQPQHF. As DNA, the CDR3 is TGCGCCACCGGGCCCCGTCAGGACAGACTCAATCAGCCCCAGCATTTT.

At least ten counts were recorded for this clone. J is TRBJ2-7 and V is TRBV5-1; 11 nucleotides match TRBD2. The ends lost 3 bases at V and 6 bases at J; junction bases unmatched: 5. Germline lookup yields CDR1 SGHRS and CDR2 YFSETQ. The CDR3 is made up of 14 amino acids. In nucleotides, the CDR3 is TGCGCCAGCAGCTCACTAGCGGGAGTAGTCGAGCAGTACTTC. Amino acid sequence: CASSSLAGVVEQYF.

This clone was seen ten or more times. This chain uses TRBV9 with TRBJ2-1, with D perhaps TRBD2 (6 bases). CDR3 size: 18 residues. The V gene's germline CDR1 is SGDLS and CDR2 YYNGEE. V was trimmed by 3 bases and J by 0 bases, leaving 19 bases between them. The CDR3 here is CASSDRITLADSYNEQFF. The CDR3 DNA follows: TGTGCCAGCAGCGACCGAATAACCTTAGCGGACTCCTACAATGAGCAGTTCTTC.

This clone counts as medium-sized. The chain recombines TRBV14 with TRBJ1-1; no clear D gene. The germline V gene has CDR1 SGHDN and CDR2 FVKESK. This CDR3 has 15 amino acids. The V end was cut by 0 bases, the J end by 8 bases, with 16 bases between. This CDR3 is CASSQDLGRVEEAFF. The CDR3 DNA is TGTGCCAGCAGCCAAGATCTGGGCAGAGTGGAAGAAGCTTTCTTT.

This clone has ten or more counts. The chain joins TRBV30 to TRBJ1-4; D might be TRBD1 (5 bases). With 3 bases removed from V and 8 bases from J, the gap between germline ends came to 16 bases. This CDR3 spans 14 amino acids. Germline CDR1 is GTSNPN and CDR2 is SVGIG (reference sequence). The CDR3 bases are TGTGCCTGGAGGGCCCCGGGGGGAGGAGAAAAACTGTTTTTT. Its translation: CAWRAPGGGEKLFF. Variable domain in full (rest from reference TRBV30 and TRBJ1-4): SQTIHQWPATLVQPVGSPLSLECTVEGTSNPNLYWYRQAAGRGLQLLFYSVGIGQISSEVPQNLSASRPQDRQFILSSKKLLLSDSGFYLCAWRAPGGGEKLFFGSGTQLSVL.

By proportion, this clone is medium-sized. This chain links TRBV28 with TRBJ1-1; D remains unclear. This CDR3 contains 14 residues. Trimming removed 2 bases at V and 2 bases at J, with 9 bases between. Per the germline V gene, CDR1 is MDHEN and CDR2 is SYDVKM. The CDR3 nucleotides read TGTGCCAGCAGTTTAGCGGGGTTTAACACTGAAGCTTTCTTT. Its protein is CASSLAGFNTEAFF.

By sample fraction, this clone is medium-sized. The gene calls are TRBV6-2 or TRBV6-3 and TRBJ2-4; 7 positions match TRBD1. Germline V gene sequence: CDR1 MNHEY, CDR2 SVGEGT. The CDR3 length is 17 residues. The V and J ends lost 1 base and 0 bases, in that order; junction bases with no gene match: 6. DNA of the CDR3: TGTGCCAGCAGTTACTGGGACAGACTTATAGCCAAAAACATTCAGTACTTC. Its protein is CASSYWDRLIAKNIQYF.

This clone was seen many times. The J gene is TRBJ1-2, the V gene TRBV28, with 8 bases aligning to TRBD1. The ends lost 6 bases at V and 4 bases at J; junction bases unmatched: 10. Germline lookup yields CDR1 MDHEN and CDR2 SYDVKM. This CDR3 comprises 15 residues. This CDR3 is CASSYGIDRGYGYTF. CDR3 sequence (DNA): TGTGCCAGCAGCTATGGGATTGACAGGGGCTATGGCTACACCTTC.

This clone appeared many times. The CDR3 DNA reads as TGTGCCACCAGCAGCGGGGGAGATACGCAGTATTTT. Translation: CATSSGGDTQYF. This rearrangement joins TRBV15 to TRBJ2-3; possible D gene TRBD2, 6 bases. This CDR3 is built from 12 residues. V was clipped by 3 bases and J by 5 bases, with 6 bases between them. Per the germline V gene, CDR1 is LNHNV and CDR2 is YYDKDF (reference sequence). The full variable domain, completed using reference TRBV15 and TRBJ2-3, is DAMVIQNPRYQVTQFGKPVTLSCSQTLNHNVMYWYQQKSSQAPKLLFHYYDKDFNNEADTPDNFQSRRPNTSFCFLDIRSPGLGDTAMYLCATSSGGDTQYFGPGTRLTVL.

This clone was seen many times. This rearrangement joins TRBV11-2 to TRBJ1-1; D gene ambiguous. Trimming took 4 bases from V and 10 from J, leaving 19 bases between them. The CDR3 consists of 14 residues. Germline CDR1 and CDR2: SGHAT and FQNNGV. DNA of the CDR3: TGTGCCAGCAGCTCACTAACACCAATCGGTGGAGCTTTCTTT. Protein: CASSSLTPIGGAFF. Combining the CDR3 with reference TRBV11-2 and TRBJ1-1 gives the whole variable domain EAGVAQSPRYKIIEKRQSVAFWCNPISGHATLYWYQQILGQGPKLLIQFQNNGVVDDSQLPKDRFSAERLKGVDSTLKIQPAKLEDSAVYLCASSSLTPIGGAFFGQGTRLTVV.

The chain uses TRBV29-1 and TRBJ2-7, with 7 positions matching TRBD1. J was trimmed by 3 bases and V by 6 bases; bases with no gene match: 8. CDR1 and CDR2 from the germline V gene are SQVTM and ANQGSEA. CDR3 size: 13 residues. CDR3 amino acids: CSVQGTESYEQYF. In DNA form, the CDR3 reads TGCAGCGTCCAAGGGACAGAAAGCTACGAGCAGTACTTC.

This clone was recorded many times. The chain joins TRBV29-1 to TRBJ1-1, with 8 bases that match TRBD1. Trimming took 6 bases from V and 1 from J; bases not matched to a gene: 7. The CDR3 is 14 residues long. Germline V gene lookup returns CDR1 SQVTM and CDR2 ANQGSEA. CDR3: CSVHRQGRNTEAFF. CDR3 nucleotides: TGCAGCGTACACCGACAGGGGCGGAACACTGAAGCTTTCTTT.

On this clone itself: At one end, the junction sequence differs from germline, possibly due to a read error. V usage is TRBV7-9 and J usage is TRBJ2-4; tentative D call: TRBD1 (6 bases). The CDR3 length is 17 residues. The germline V gene has CDR1 SEHNR and CDR2 FQNEAQ (reference sequence). CDR3 protein: CASSSRTEGLAKNLQYF. CDR3 nucleotides: TGTGCCAGCAGCTCGAGGACAGAAGGTTTAGCCAAAAACCTTCAGTACTTC.

Only a few counts were recorded for this clone. The chain links TRBV12-3 or TRBV12-4 to TRBJ2-3; 9 bases align to TRBD2. V was pared by 7 bases and J by 7 bases, with 12 bases of the junction left unmatched. The CDR3 runs 15 residues. In DNA form, the CDR3 reads TGTGCCAGCACCTCTCCCGGGCGGGAGGGCCATACGCAGTATTTT. This encodes CASTSPGREGHTQYF.

This clone showed up many times. V is TRBV15 and J is TRBJ2-1; 7 bases are shared with TRBD2. The length of the CDR3 is 14 residues. Germline CDR1 LNHNV, CDR2 YYDKDF (reference sequence). The V segment lost 0 bases and the J segment 9 bases; nucleotides outside the gene matches: 5. CDR3 sequence: CATSRDKGRAEQFF. For the CDR3, the DNA is TGTGCCACCAGCAGAGATAAGGGGAGGGCTGAGCAGTTCTTC.

At least ten counts were recorded for this clone. This chain joins TRBV7-8 and TRBJ1-3; 7 nucleotides match TRBD1. Germline V gives CDR1 SGHVS, CDR2 FQNEAQ. Germline trimming cut 7 bases from V and 2 bases from J; bases unmatched to any gene: 5. The CDR3 is 14 residues long. The DNA for the CDR3 is TGTGCCAGCAACGACAGGGAAACTGGAAACACCATATATTTT. This codes for CASNDRETGNTIYF.